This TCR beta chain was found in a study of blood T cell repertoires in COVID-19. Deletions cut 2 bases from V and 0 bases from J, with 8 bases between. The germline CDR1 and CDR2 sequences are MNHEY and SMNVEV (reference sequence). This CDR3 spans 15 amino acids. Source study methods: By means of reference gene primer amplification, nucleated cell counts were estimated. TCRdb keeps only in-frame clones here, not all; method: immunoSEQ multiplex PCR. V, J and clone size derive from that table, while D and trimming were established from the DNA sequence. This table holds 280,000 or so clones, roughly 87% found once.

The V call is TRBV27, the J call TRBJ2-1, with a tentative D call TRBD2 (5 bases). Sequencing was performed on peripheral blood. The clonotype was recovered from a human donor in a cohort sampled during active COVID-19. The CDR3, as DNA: TGTGCCAGCAGTTTAGCGGGCTCCTCCTACAATGAGCAGTTCTTC. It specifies CASSLAGSSYNEQFF.